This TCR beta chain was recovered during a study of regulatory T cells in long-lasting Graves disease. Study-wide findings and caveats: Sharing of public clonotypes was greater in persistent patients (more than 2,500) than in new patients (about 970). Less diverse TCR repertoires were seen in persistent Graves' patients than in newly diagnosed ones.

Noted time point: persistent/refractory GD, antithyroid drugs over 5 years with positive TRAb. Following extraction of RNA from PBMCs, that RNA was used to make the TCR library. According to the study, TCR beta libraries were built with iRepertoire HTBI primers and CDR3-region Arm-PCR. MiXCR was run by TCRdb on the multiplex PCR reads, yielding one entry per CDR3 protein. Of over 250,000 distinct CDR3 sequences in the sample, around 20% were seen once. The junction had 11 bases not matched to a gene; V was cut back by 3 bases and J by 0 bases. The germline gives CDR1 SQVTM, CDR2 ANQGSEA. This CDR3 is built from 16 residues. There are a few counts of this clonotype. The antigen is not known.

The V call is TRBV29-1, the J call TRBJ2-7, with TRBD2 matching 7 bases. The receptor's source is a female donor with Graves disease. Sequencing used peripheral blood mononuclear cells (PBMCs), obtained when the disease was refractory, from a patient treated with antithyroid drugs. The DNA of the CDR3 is TGCAGCGTTGAGCGGATAGGGGCTAGCGGCTCCTACGAGCAGTACTTC. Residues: CSVERIGASGSYEQYF.